This record looks at one TCR beta chain sequence and its context. Its antigen remains unidentified. Researchers reported that TCR beta cDNA libraries carried unique molecular identifiers. MiXCR, applied by TCRdb to the PCR reads, yields one record per CDR3 protein. The data contain about 770,000 distinct CDR3 sequences, around 45% of them singletons. This record comes from a study of post-analysis software for immune sequencing data. Study outcomes and limitations: Significantly decreased normalized Chao1 diversity was recorded for multiple sclerosis patients relative to controls. When patients were compared with controls, 5 or 6 TRBV segments were more frequent, TRBV5-6, TRBV5-1 and TRBV20-1 among them.

Germline lookup yields CDR1 SGHTA and CDR2 FQGTGA. Trimming took 0 bases from V and 4 from J, leaving 11 bases between them. The CDR3 is made up of 15 amino acids. Sequenced input: blood. The V call is TRBV7-3, the J call TRBJ2-3, with no clear D. The TCR comes from a girl between 5 and 17 years old with multiple sclerosis. The CDR3 is CASSLTGINPDTQYF. DNA of the CDR3: TGTGCCAGCAGCTTAACCGGCATCAATCCAGATACGCAGTATTTT.